This TCR beta chain was identified during a study of response to subunit inactivated influenza vaccine. Concerning this clonotype itself: Its target is not known.

Study-level findings and limits: Few new T cells, the authors suggested, are recruited by each seasonal influenza vaccination.

From the RT-PCR reads, TCRdb called clonotypes with MiXCR, one entry per CDR3 protein. The sample has around 530,000 distinct CDR3 sequences, approximately 12% seen once. The sequence was collected from a man aged 50 to 60 who received an inactivated influenza vaccine. The starting material was PBMCs from blood, obtained on the day of vaccination.

The CDR3 is CASSDSQVRGYEQYF. CDR3 nucleotides: TGTGCCAGCAGTGACTCCCAGGTCCGGGGCTACGAGCAGTACTTC. The V gene is TRBV6-4, the J gene TRBJ2-7; D is possibly TRBD2 (5 bases). Trimming took 0 bases from V and 3 from J, leaving 12 bases between them. CDR1 and CDR2 (germline): MRHNA, SNTAGT. The CDR3 has 15 residues.